One and the same sample provided the 32 T cell receptor beta chains below, sequenced in a study of blood T cells in healthy people across ages. A second roughly 7 to 12 cycle PCR used barcoded and J-beta primers. MiXCR was run by TCRdb on the 5' RACE reads, yielding one entry per CDR3 protein. The data hold over 1,500,000 distinct CDR3 sequences, with 30% to 40% observed a single time. Sequenced material: blood. The source is a human donor in good health.

The chain recombines TRBV6-4 with TRBJ2-1; TRBD2 matches at 11 bases. CDR3 length: 15 amino acids. V gave up 2 bases and J gave up 5 bases; unmatched junction bases: 2. CDR1 MRHNA and CDR2 SNTAGT come from the germline V gene. CDR3 sequence: CASSDEGLADNEQFF. The CDR3 nucleotides read TGTGCCAGCAGTGACGAGGGACTAGCGGACAATGAGCAGTTCTTC.

V is TRBV2 and J is TRBJ1-2, with 7 bases aligning to TRBD1. V was clipped by 2 bases and J by 0 bases; unmatched bases: 9. CDR1 is SNHLY and CDR2 is FYNNEI in the germline V gene. CDR3 length equals 17 residues. CDR3 DNA sequence: TGTGCCAGCAGTGAATCAGGGGGACTTCATACTAACTATGGCTACACCTTC. Protein product: CASSESGGLHTNYGYTF.

This clonotype was found a few times. The chain couples TRBV2 to TRBJ2-4, with a possible D match to TRBD2 (5 bases). The J call may be incorrect, as the DNA end agrees better with TRBJ2-7. The germline gives CDR1 SNHLY, CDR2 FYNNEI. The CDR3 has 16 amino acids. For the CDR3, the DNA is TGTGCCAGCAGTCCATCCCGTGTAGGTTTAGCGAACGAGCAGTACTTC. This encodes CASSPSRVGLANEQYF.

This clonotype has just a few counts. This chain joins TRBV10-3 and TRBJ2-5, with a possible D match to TRBD1 (5 bases). Trimming pared 10 bases from V and 3 bases from J, leaving 18 bases between. The germline gives CDR1 ENHRY, CDR2 SYGVKD. The CDR3 is made up of 14 amino acids. CDR3 sequence (DNA): TGTGCCACCTGCGATATTTCAGGGAAAGAGACCCAGTACTTC. Encoded protein: CATCDISGKETQYF.

This sequence joins TRBV28 and TRBJ2-5, with D tentatively TRBD1 or TRBD2 (5 bases each). The CDR3 totals 15 residues. Per germline, CDR1 MDHEN and CDR2 SYDVKM. The V and J ends lost 5 bases and 4 bases respectively, with 17 bases between them. CDR3 coding DNA: TGTGCCAGCAGTCCCCAGAGTGGGACGAGAGAGACCCAGTACTTC. Residues: CASSPQSGTRETQYF.

The rearrangement uses TRBV4-3 and TRBJ1-2; D uncertain. V dropped 2 bases and J dropped 4 bases, with 11 bases sitting between them. This CDR3 contains 14 residues. Germline loops: CDR1 LGHNA, CDR2 YSLEER. The CDR3 loop is CASSQQVGSYGYTF. The CDR3 DNA reads as TGCGCCAGCAGCCAACAAGTGGGAAGCTATGGCTACACCTTC.

In its sample, this clonotype was seen a few times. The V gene is TRBV28, the J gene TRBJ1-2; possible D gene TRBD1, 5 bases. CDR1 and CDR2 from the germline V gene are MDHEN and SYDVKM. Trimming shortened V by 1 base and J by 10 bases, and 13 bases separated the two germline ends. The CDR3 length is 13 residues. This CDR3 reads CASSLFQGTDYTF. The DNA of the CDR3 is TGTGCCAGCAGTTTATTTCAGGGTACGGACTACACCTTC.

V gene TRBV5-1 combines with J gene TRBJ2-7; D may be TRBD1 or TRBD2 (5 bases each). V gave up 0 bases and J gave up 0 bases, with 16 bases separating them. The CDR3 has 17 amino acids. Germline V gives CDR1 SGHRS, CDR2 YFSETQ. CDR3 sequence: CASSLASGPLSSYEQYF. CDR3 coding DNA: TGCGCCAGCAGCTTGGCATCGGGACCCCTTAGCTCCTACGAGCAGTACTTC.

This clonotype appeared a few times. This chain connects TRBV12-3 or TRBV12-4 to TRBJ2-1; TRBD1 agrees at 9 bases. V trimming: 3 bases; J trimming: 7 bases; junction bases outside the gene matches: 4. The length of the CDR3 is 14 residues. CDR3 nucleotide sequence: TGTGCCAGCAGTTTTAGGGACAGGGAGAATGAGCAGTTCTTC. This sequence encodes CASSFRDRENEQFF.

This clonotype was detected only a few times. V usage is TRBV5-5 and J usage is TRBJ1-5; the D gene is possibly TRBD1 (5 bases). The CDR3 is made up of 12 amino acids. Trimming removed 3 bases at V and 7 bases at J, with 8 bases between. Germline CDR1 is SGHKS and CDR2 is YYEKEE (reference sequence). DNA for the CDR3: TGTGCCAGCAGCTCGTGGGGGCAGCCCCAGCATTTT. Translation gives CASSSWGQPQHF.

The chain recombines TRBV5-1 with TRBJ1-3; D remains ambiguous. The CDR3 spans 14 residues. V gave up 0 bases and J gave up 3 bases, with 7 bases separating them. Germline V gene sequence: CDR1 SGHRS, CDR2 YFSETQ. This CDR3 is CASSLESVGNTIYF. CDR3 nucleotide sequence: TGCGCCAGCAGCTTGGAATCCGTTGGAAACACCATATATTTT.

This clonotype was observed a few times. J is TRBJ1-1 and V is TRBV4-1; D is uncertain. This CDR3 spans 14 amino acids. The germline V gene has CDR1 MGHRA and CDR2 YSYEKL. With 2 bases removed from V and 1 base from J, the gap between germline ends came to 8 bases. The CDR3 DNA is TGCGCCAGCAGCCAACCAGGTTCGAACACTGAAGCTTTCTTT. It yields the protein CASSQPGSNTEAFF.

The V and J genes are TRBV12-3 or TRBV12-4 and TRBJ2-5, with 8 bases identical to TRBD2. The CDR3 runs to 17 residues. V lost 0 bases to trimming and J lost 3 bases; unmatched junction nucleotides: 9. The CDR3 here is CASSLALAGGREETQYF. CDR3 DNA sequence: TGTGCCAGCAGTTTAGCGCTTGCGGGGGGCCGGGAAGAGACCCAGTACTTC.

The chain recombines TRBV20-1 with TRBJ2-7, with TRBD1 matching over 7 bases. Trimming cost V 5 bases and J 2 bases; bases outside gene matches: 9. Germline loops: CDR1 DFQATT, CDR2 SNEGSKA (reference sequence). The CDR3 covers 14 residues. The CDR3 nucleotides are TGCAGTGCTTCTACCGGGACAGCTCCCTACGAGCAGTACTTC. This translates into CSASTGTAPYEQYF.

This clonotype has only a few counts. This sequence joins TRBV6-2 or TRBV6-3 and TRBJ2-1; 12 positions agree with TRBD1. Per germline, CDR1 MNHEY and CDR2 SVGEGT. This CDR3 spans 19 amino acids. The ends lost 6 bases at V and 10 bases at J; junction bases unmatched: 22. Written as DNA, the CDR3 is TGTGCCAGCAGCATCTTGTGGGGTTTTAGAGGGACAGGGGGCATGGAGCAGTTCTTC. As protein: CASSILWGFRGTGGMEQFF.

Only a few counts were recorded for this clonotype. The chain links TRBV7-9 to TRBJ1-1; a weak D match, TRBD1 (5 bases). The V gene lost 5 bases and the J gene lost 2 bases, with 15 bases spanning the gap. The germline gives CDR1 SEHNR, CDR2 FQNEAQ (reference sequence). The length of the CDR3 is 15 residues. CDR3 amino acids: CASSPYGGGNTEAFF. CDR3 nucleotides: TGTGCCAGCAGCCCGTACGGGGGGGGTAACACTGAAGCTTTCTTT.

There are a few counts of this clonotype. The J gene is TRBJ2-1, the V gene TRBV12-3 or TRBV12-4; the D gene is possibly TRBD1 (7 bases). This CDR3 is 22 amino acids long. Trimming pared 2 bases from V and 6 bases from J, leaving 35 bases between. DNA for the CDR3: TGTGCCAGCAGTTTATTAACGATTGATGGGGGGCAGGGGGGAAGAACAGGCAATGAGCAGTTCTTC. Protein product: CASSLLTIDGGQGGRTGNEQFF.

As regards this clonotype: At one of its ends the junction is not consistent with the germline gene, which may arise from a read error. The V gene is TRBV5-5, the J gene TRBJ1-5; a weak D match, TRBD1 (5 bases). The CDR3 is made up of 17 amino acids. Germline V gene sequence: CDR1 SGHKS, CDR2 YYEKEE (reference sequence). CDR3 loop: CANSLDMGRNGNQPQHF. CDR3 nucleotides: TGTGCCAACAGCTTGGATATGGGGCGGAATGGCAATCAGCCCCAGCATTTT.

This clonotype was counted between two and nine times. The rearrangement links TRBV4-3 to TRBJ2-2; no firm D call. CDR1 and CDR2 (germline): LGHNA, YSLEER. The V and J ends lost 0 bases and 6 bases respectively, with 11 bases between them. This CDR3 contains 15 residues. DNA of the CDR3: TGCGCCAGCAGCCAAGACGGGTTAATTCCCGGGGAGCTGTTTTTT. Its translation: CASSQDGLIPGELFF.

This clonotype was found a few times. V gene TRBV2 combines with J gene TRBJ1-2; D call uncertain. The CDR3 is 14 amino acids. The ends were cut back, 1 base at V and 0 bases at J, with 6 bases in the middle. Germline lookup yields CDR1 SNHLY and CDR2 FYNNEI. The CDR3: CASSEVGTNYGYTF. DNA of the CDR3: TGTGCCAGCAGTGAAGTGGGGACTAACTATGGCTACACCTTC.

This chain connects TRBV4-1 to TRBJ2-1, with 10 bases aligning to TRBD2. Germline CDR1 and CDR2: MGHRA and YSYEKL. After removal of 4 bases from V and 5 bases from J, the junction contained 5 bases not matched to a gene. This CDR3 has 15 residues. CDR3 nucleotides: TGCGCCAGCAGCCCCAGCGGGGGGGTACACAATGAGCAGTTCTTC. Residues: CASSPSGGVHNEQFF.

The rearrangement joins TRBV4-1 to TRBJ1-2, with D unclear. V was clipped by 0 bases and J by 4 bases, with 9 bases between them. Germline V gene sequence: CDR1 MGHRA, CDR2 YSYEKL. This CDR3 has 14 amino acids. The CDR3 DNA is TGCGCCAGCAGCCAAGACCAGAGCATCTATGGCTACACCTTC. Amino acid sequence: CASSQDQSIYGYTF.

The rearrangement uses TRBV6-2 or TRBV6-3 and TRBJ2-6; maybe TRBD2 (5 bases). There are 16 residues in the CDR3. Trimming left V 7 bases short and J 3 bases short, with 16 bases between. The V gene's germline CDR1 is MNHEY and CDR2 SVGEGT. The CDR3 sequence: CASTSRLGGGANVLTF. The CDR3 nucleotides are TGTGCCAGCACCTCAAGGCTCGGAGGTGGGGCCAACGTCCTGACTTTC.

The J gene is TRBJ1-1, the V gene TRBV6-1; TRBD1 matches 8 bases. Germline V CDR1 and CDR2: MNHNS, SASEGT. J was trimmed by 0 bases and V by 7 bases; bases with no gene match: 10. The length of the CDR3 is 16 residues. The CDR3 reads CASNPQTGGLNTEAFF. The CDR3 DNA is TGTGCCAGCAACCCACAAACAGGGGGACTGAACACTGAAGCTTTCTTT.

This clonotype was seen just once. This may come from a read error, since a much larger clone is one base off. This chain connects TRBV4-1 to TRBJ2-3; no clear D. The CDR3 loop spans 13 amino acids. Germline CDR1 MGHRA, CDR2 YSYEKL. The CDR3 DNA sequence: TGCGCCAACAGCCAACCGAGCACAGATACGCAGTATTTT. Translation gives CANSQPSTDTQYF.

The rearrangement links TRBV7-3 to TRBJ1-1; TRBD1 might be the D (6 bases). The CDR3 consists of 15 residues. Between the trimmed V and J ends, which lost 4 bases and 5 bases, there was a span of 17 bases. CDR1 SGHTA and CDR2 FQGTGA come from the germline V gene. CDR3 region: CASSSLTGTGTEAFF. Written as DNA, the CDR3 is TGTGCCAGCAGCTCGTTAACAGGGACGGGAACTGAAGCTTTCTTT.

This chain connects TRBV29-1 to TRBJ2-7, with 12 bases aligning to TRBD1. V shed 6 bases, J shed 4 bases, and the junction held 4 bases outside the gene matches. The germline V gene encodes CDR1 SQVTM and CDR2 ANQGSEA. This CDR3 has 13 residues. The CDR3 is CSVGTGGIYEQYF. CDR3 DNA: TGCAGCGTGGGGACAGGGGGCATTTACGAGCAGTACTTC.

The chain links TRBV29-1 to TRBJ1-1, with unresolved D. V lost 3 bases and J lost 1, with 9 bases in between. Germline V gives CDR1 SQVTM, CDR2 ANQGSEA. The CDR3 totals 13 residues. The CDR3 DNA follows: TGCAGCGTTGAGGTAGGGTCGAACACTGAAGCTTTCTTT. It codes for CSVEVGSNTEAFF.

The table lists this clonotype with many counts. The chain employs TRBV20-1 and TRBJ1-2; possible D gene TRBD1, 6 bases. The CDR3 loop spans 14 amino acids. V dropped 3 bases and J dropped 5 bases, with 16 bases sitting between them. Per germline, CDR1 DFQATT and CDR2 SNEGSKA (reference sequence). The DNA of the CDR3 is TGCAGTGCTAGGGGCGACAGGCATTCTTATGGCTACACCTTC. It specifies CSARGDRHSYGYTF.

This clonotype was observed a few times. CDR3 sequence (DNA): TGTGCCAGCAGCCCGTTAACAGGGGCCGGTGGAGGCTACACCTTC. Translating gives CASSPLTGAGGGYTF. The V call is TRBV9, the J call TRBJ1-2, with 7 bases identical to TRBD1. There are 15 residues in the CDR3. Germline assignment: CDR1 SGDLS and CDR2 YYNGEE. The ends lost 4 bases at V and 8 bases at J; junction bases unmatched: 14.

The chain links TRBV29-1 to TRBJ1-1; 8 bases agree with TRBD1. Germline V CDR1 and CDR2: SQVTM, ANQGSEA. The CDR3 totals 14 residues. Germline trimming cut 6 bases from V and 5 bases from J; bases unmatched to any gene: 11. The CDR3 reads CSVQGALMATEAFF. The DNA for the CDR3 is TGCAGCGTGCAGGGGGCGCTTATGGCAACTGAAGCTTTCTTT. The full variable domain, in which reference TRBV29-1 and TRBJ1-1 provide the parts outside the CDR3, is SAVISQKPSRDICQRGTSLTIQCQVDSQVTMMFWYRQQPGQSLTLIATANQGSEATYESGFVIDKFPISRPNLTFSTLTVSNMSPEDSSIYLCSVQGALMATEAFFGQGTRLTVV.

The J gene is TRBJ2-1, the V gene TRBV6-1; D might be TRBD1 (6 bases). Trimming took 5 bases from V and 10 from J, leaving 18 bases between them. CDR1 MNHNS and CDR2 SASEGT come from the germline V gene. The CDR3 has 14 residues. CDR3 in amino acids: CASSNMDSAYEQFF. The DNA for the CDR3 is TGTGCCAGCAGTAATATGGACAGTGCCTACGAGCAGTTCTTC.